These 9 T cell receptor beta chains originate from one sample sequenced in a study of beta chain features in type 1 diabetes. What these receptors recognize is not known. Whole-study results and caveats: Significant though moderate, a shortening of TCRB CDR3s appeared in all four CD4+ subsets of Type 1 diabetes patients.

Reverse transcription of all isolated RNA meant that expressed TCRB transcripts were sequenced. Sequencing was performed with immunoSEQ multiplex PCR; in TCRdb, only in-frame clones are kept and a portion is missing. The sample includes 300,000 to 350,000 clones, about a tenth of them seen just once. Material for sequencing was central memory CD4+ T cells from blood. The receptors originated from a man aged 25 to 45 with type 1 diabetes.

The chain's CDR3 is CANVKGNTGELFF. CDR3 in DNA: TGTGCGAACGTGAAGGGGAACACCGGGGAGCTGTTTTTT. V and J are TRBV7-9 and TRBJ2-2, with D unresolved. CDR3 length equals 13 residues. Per the germline V gene, CDR1 is SEHNR and CDR2 is FQNEAQ (reference sequence).

The V call is TRBV20-1, the J call TRBJ2-1; D not certain. The ends were cut back, 8 bases at V and 7 bases at J, with 9 bases in the middle. Germline V lookup: CDR1 DFQATT, CDR2 SNEGSKA (reference sequence). CDR3 length equals 10 residues. CDR3 in amino acids: CSPYRNEQFF. CDR3 nucleotides: TGCAGTCCATACAGAAATGAGCAGTTCTTC.

This clone occurred a few times. This chain links TRBV30 with TRBJ1-1; TRBD1 agrees at 7 bases. The CDR3 length is 16 residues. V shed 2 bases, J shed 1 base, and the junction held 10 bases outside the gene matches. Germline CDR1 and CDR2: GTSNPN and SVGIG (reference sequence). CDR3 amino acids: CAWSPAGQPQNTEAFF. As DNA, the CDR3 is TGTGCCTGGAGTCCCGCGGGACAGCCTCAGAACACTGAAGCTTTCTTT.

This clone was detected only a few times. V is TRBV5-1 and J is TRBJ2-7; D gene ambiguous. The CDR3 contains 15 residues. Looked up from germline, CDR1 is SGHRS and CDR2 is YFSETQ. V was pared by 4 bases and J by 2 bases, with 16 bases between. CDR3 amino acids: CASSALGDGAYEQYF. The DNA of the CDR3 is TGCGCCAGCAGCGCCCTAGGAGATGGGGCCTACGAGCAGTACTTC.

This clone was seen only a few times. The genes are TRBV5-1 and TRBJ2-5; D might be TRBD1 (7 bases). V lost 5 bases, J lost 2 bases, and 13 bases lay in between. This CDR3 is built from 14 residues. CDR1 is SGHRS and CDR2 is YFSETQ in the germline V gene. The CDR3, as DNA: TGCGCCAGCAGTGCGGGACAGCCACAAGAGACCCAGTACTTC. Amino acid sequence: CASSAGQPQETQYF.

This clone was observed many times. The sample contains more than one DNA sequence encoding this CDR3. The genes are TRBV5-1 and TRBJ1-4, with 9 nucleotides matching TRBD1. Germline V gene lookup returns CDR1 SGHRS and CDR2 YFSETQ. This CDR3 is 14 amino acids long. V lost 4 bases to trimming and J lost 5 bases; unmatched junction nucleotides: 3. In DNA form, the CDR3 reads TGCGCCAGCAGCCTCGGACAGGGGAATGAAAAACTGTTTTTT. It yields the protein CASSLGQGNEKLFF.

This sequence joins TRBV28 and TRBJ1-1, with a possible D match to TRBD1 (6 bases). The CDR3 spans 14 residues. Germline assignment: CDR1 MDHEN and CDR2 SYDVKM. Trimming took off 7 bases at V and 13 bases at J, with 25 bases between the two ends. The CDR3 sequence is CASTTSGTLVKDFF. CDR3 sequence (DNA): TGTGCCAGCACCACATCCGGGACACTGGTGAAGGATTTCTTT.

This clone was seen a few times. The rearrangement joins TRBV6-6 to TRBJ1-1, with 8 bases matching TRBD1. V lost 2 bases, J lost 5 bases, and 7 bases stayed unmatched. Germline loops: CDR1 MNHNY, CDR2 SVGAGI (reference sequence). The CDR3 is 15 amino acids. The CDR3 loop is CASSYPGQGGTEAFF. In nucleotides, the CDR3 is TGTGCCAGCAGTTACCCTGGACAGGGAGGGACTGAAGCTTTCTTT.

The chain has TRBV30 and TRBJ1-5, with no clear D. Germline CDR1 is GTSNPN and CDR2 is SVGIG (reference sequence). This CDR3 spans 13 amino acids. Trimming took off 1 base at V and 6 bases at J, with 10 bases between the two ends. The CDR3 here is CAWSEQAGQPQHF. CDR3 nucleotides: TGTGCCTGGAGTGAGCAGGCGGGTCAGCCCCAGCATTTT.